The 4 T cell receptor beta chains below were found in one sample sequenced in a study of vaccination effects on CD4 cells after COVID-19. Antigen specificity for these receptors is unknown. This table comes from immunoSEQ multiplex PCR, and its TCRdb copy is limited to in-frame clones, with some not included. The data contain approximately 68,000 clones, around 81% of them singletons. Peptide-pool stimulation followed by sequencing identified expanded antigen-specific CD4+ clonotypes in the ViraFEST assay. It was after approximately 10 days of culture that CD4+ T cells were isolated. The study found no prior SARS-CoV-2 infection in the vaccine recipients, who tested negative for nucleocapsid antibodies. The specimen comprised CD4+ T cells from PBMCs cultured with SARS-CoV-2 spike peptides, sampled before COVID-19 vaccination. These receptors all stem from a human donor who received a COVID-19 vaccine.

This clone has just a few counts. The chain couples TRBV2 to TRBJ1-3; perhaps TRBD1 as D (6 bases). This CDR3 has 12 amino acids. The V and J ends lost 9 bases and 6 bases respectively, with 12 bases between them. Germline V gene sequence: CDR1 SNHLY, CDR2 FYNNEI. In DNA form, the CDR3 reads TGTGCCAGGGGACAAAGAGAAAACACCATATATTTT. This translates into CARGQRENTIYF.

This rearrangement joins TRBV6-2 or TRBV6-3 to TRBJ1-5; no reliable D call. Germline V gives CDR1 MNHEY, CDR2 SVGEGT. The CDR3 spans 13 residues. The V end lost 2 bases, the J end lost 7 bases, and 9 bases lay between the germline ends. CDR3 protein: CASSYRAEQPQHF. The CDR3 DNA follows: TGTGCCAGCAGTTACAGGGCGGAACAGCCCCAGCATTTT.

The J gene is TRBJ2-6, the V gene TRBV6-5; D is uncertain. With 2 bases removed from V and 1 base from J, the gap between germline ends came to 6 bases. CDR1 is MNHEY, CDR2 SVGAGI, per germline. The length of the CDR3 is 15 residues. CDR3 residues: CASSYRSSGANVLTF. Written as DNA, the CDR3 is TGTGCCAGCAGTTACAGGTCTTCTGGGGCCAACGTCCTGACTTTC.

The rearrangement joins TRBV7-2 to TRBJ2-1; D remains ambiguous. The CDR3 covers 13 residues. CDR1 and CDR2 (germline): SGHTA, FQGNSA. Trimming pared 6 bases from V and 9 bases from J, leaving 15 bases between. Here the CDR3 reads CASRDPLVVEQFF. The CDR3 nucleotides read TGTGCCAGCAGAGATCCTCTAGTCGTTGAGCAGTTCTTC.